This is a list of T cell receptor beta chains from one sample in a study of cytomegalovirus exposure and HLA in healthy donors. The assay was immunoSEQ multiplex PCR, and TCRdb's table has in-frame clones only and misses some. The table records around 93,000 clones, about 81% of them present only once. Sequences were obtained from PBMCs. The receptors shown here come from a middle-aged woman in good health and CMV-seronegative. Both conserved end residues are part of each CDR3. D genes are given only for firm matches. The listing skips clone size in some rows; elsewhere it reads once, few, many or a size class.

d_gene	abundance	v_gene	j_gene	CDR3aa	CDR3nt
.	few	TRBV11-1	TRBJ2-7	CASSFLSTGSYEQYF	TGTGCCAGCAGCTTTTTATCCACAGGGTCCTACGAGCAGTACTTC
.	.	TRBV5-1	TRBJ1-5	CASSEGGYQPQHF	TGTGCCAGCAGCGAGGGTGGATACCAGCCCCAGCATTTT
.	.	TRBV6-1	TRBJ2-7	CASSLHLTYEQYF	TGTGCCAGCAGTTTACACCTTACCTACGAGCAGTACTTC
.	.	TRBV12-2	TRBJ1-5	CASRQGVPPDQPQHF	TGTGCAAGTCGTCAGGGGGTTCCCCCGGATCAGCCCCAGCATTTT
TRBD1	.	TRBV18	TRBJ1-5	CASSPGQHNQPQHF	TGTGCCAGCTCCCCGGGACAGCACAATCAGCCCCAGCATTTT
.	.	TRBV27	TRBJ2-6	CASSLSRDFGANVLTF	TGTGCCAGCAGTTTATCCAGGGATTTCGGGGCCAACGTCCTGACTTTC
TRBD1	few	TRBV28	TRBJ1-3	CASSIGQGPSGNTIYF	TGTGCCAGCAGTATTGGACAGGGGCCCTCTGGAAACACCATATATTTT
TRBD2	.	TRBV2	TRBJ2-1	CASSARLAGGNEQFF	TGTGCCAGCAGTGCTCGGCTAGCGGGGGGCAATGAGCAGTTCTTC
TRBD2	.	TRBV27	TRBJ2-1	CASSPGLAGAYNEQFF	TGTGCCAGCAGTCCCGGACTAGCGGGAGCGTACAATGAGCAGTTCTTC
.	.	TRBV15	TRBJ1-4	CATSRDSGGLFF	TGTGCCACCAGCAGAGATTCGGGGGGACTGTTTTTT
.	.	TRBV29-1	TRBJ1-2	CSVEAGPYGYTF	TGCAGCGTTGAGGCAGGTCCCTATGGCTACACCTTC
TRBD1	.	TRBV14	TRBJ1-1	CASSQVTGANTEAFF	TGTGCCAGCAGCCAAGTGACAGGGGCGAACACTGAAGCTTTCTTT
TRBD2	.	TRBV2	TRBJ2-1	CASRTSESSYNEQFF	TGTGCCAGCAGGACTAGCGAGAGCTCCTACAATGAGCAGTTCTTC
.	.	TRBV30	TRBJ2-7	CAWRSTGTTYEQYF	TGTGCCTGGAGGTCGACAGGAACAACCTACGAGCAGTACTTC
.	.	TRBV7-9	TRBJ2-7	CASSSTDRPYEQYF	TGTGCCAGCAGCTCCACGGACAGACCCTACGAGCAGTACTTC
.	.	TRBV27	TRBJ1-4	CASSLTTASNEKLFF	TGTGCCAGCAGTTTAACGACAGCCTCTAATGAAAAACTGTTTTTT
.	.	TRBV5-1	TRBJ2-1	CASSLGGGNSYNEQFF	TGCGCCAGCAGCTTGGGCGGCGGGAACTCCTACAATGAGCAGTTCTTC
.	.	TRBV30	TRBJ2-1	CAGNSNNEQFF	TGTGCCGGGAACTCTAACAATGAGCAGTTCTTC
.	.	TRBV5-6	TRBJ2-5	CASSLDGGRGETQYF	TGTGCCAGCAGCTTGGACGGGGGGCGCGGGGAGACCCAGTACTTC
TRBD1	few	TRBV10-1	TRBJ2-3	CASGTGGTDTQYF	TGCGCCAGCGGCACAGGGGGCACAGATACGCAGTATTTT
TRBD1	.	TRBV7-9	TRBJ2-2	CASRPTGDTGELFF	TGTGCCAGCAGGCCGACAGGGGACACCGGGGAGCTGTTTTTT
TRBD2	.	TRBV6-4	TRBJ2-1	CASSDTSGSGNEQFF	TGTGCCAGCAGTGACACTAGCGGGAGCGGCAATGAGCAGTTCTTC
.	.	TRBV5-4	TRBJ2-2	CASSRTANTNTGELFF	TGTGCCAGCAGCCGGACTGCGAATACGAACACCGGGGAGCTGTTTTTT
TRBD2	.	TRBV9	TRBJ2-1	CASSLGLAGNEQFF	TGTGCCAGCAGCTTGGGACTAGCAGGGAATGAGCAGTTCTTC
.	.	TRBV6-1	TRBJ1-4	CASSDVHLGGGFQEKLFF	TGTGCCAGCAGTGATGTTCATCTGGGAGGGGGTTTTCAGGAAAAACTGTTTTTT
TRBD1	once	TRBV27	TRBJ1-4	CASSRDRGGATNEKLFF	TGTGCCAGCAGCCGCGACAGGGGAGGTGCAACTAATGAAAAACTGTTTTTT
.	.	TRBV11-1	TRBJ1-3	CASSFTRDSGNTIYF	TGTGCCAGCAGCTTTACCCGGGATTCTGGAAACACCATATATTTT
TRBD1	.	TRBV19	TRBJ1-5	CASRDRVIYSNQPQHF	TGTGCCAGCCGGGACAGAGTCATCTATAGCAATCAGCCCCAGCATTTT
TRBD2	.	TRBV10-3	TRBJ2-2	CAISEVRAGKANTGELFF	TGTGCCATCAGTGAGGTTCGAGCGGGAAAAGCAAACACCGGGGAGCTGTTTTTT
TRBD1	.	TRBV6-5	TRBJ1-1	CASSAGGAGTEAFF	TGTGCCAGCAGCGCAGGGGGCGCGGGGACTGAAGCTTTCTTT
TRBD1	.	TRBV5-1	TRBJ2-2	CASSLLGQGLTNTGELFF	TGCGCCAGCAGCCTCTTAGGACAGGGCCTTACAAACACCGGGGAGCTGTTTTTT
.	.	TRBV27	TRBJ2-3	CASRGRDTQYF	TGTGCCAGCAGGGGCAGGGATACGCAGTATTTT
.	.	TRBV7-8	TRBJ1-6	CASSLWSVQGGKSPLHF	TGTGCCAGCAGCTTATGGTCCGTACAGGGCGGAAAGTCACCCCTCCACTTT
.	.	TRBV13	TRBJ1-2	CASSFGQGRLGDGYTF	TGTGCCAGCAGCTTCGGGCAGGGAAGGTTAGGCGATGGCTACACCTTC
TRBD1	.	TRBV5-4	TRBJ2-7	CASSSRTGGPYEQYF	TGTGCCAGCAGCTCCAGGACAGGGGGCCCCTACGAGCAGTACTTC
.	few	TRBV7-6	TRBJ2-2	CASSLYEGTGELFF	TGTGCCAGCAGCTTATATGAGGGCACCGGGGAGCTGTTTTTT
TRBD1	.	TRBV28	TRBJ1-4	CASSSLPGQGTNEKLFF	TGTGCCAGCAGTTCCCTTCCAGGACAGGGAACTAATGAAAAACTGTTTTTT
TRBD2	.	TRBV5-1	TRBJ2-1	CASSLAGGSSYNEQFF	TGCGCCAGCAGCTTGGCGGGAGGCAGCTCCTACAATGAGCAGTTCTTC